Sequencing of this T cell receptor beta chain was carried out in a study of cytomegalovirus exposure and HLA in healthy donors. Primers included in the PCR were 60 Vbeta and 13 Jbeta primers. Sequenced by immunoSEQ multiplex PCR; TCRdb stores in-frame clones only, minus some. The repertoire holds roughly 83,000 clones, approximately 75% seen once, with more than 3.5% in the top ten. As to this clone: Its antigen is not known.

Findings and limits, study-wide: Generally TCR sequences proved uncommon, though certain public TCRs appeared in numerous donors. An analysis that came later showed most CMV-associated TCR beta chains appearing HLA-restricted.

V was clipped by 2 bases and J by 4 bases, with 13 bases between them. The CDR3 covers 15 residues. Germline loops: CDR1 MNHEY, CDR2 SMNVEV (reference sequence). What was sequenced was PBMCs. The chain links TRBV27 to TRBJ2-3; D might be TRBD2 (5 bases). The sequence derives from a man aged 55 to 70 in good health and CMV-seronegative. In DNA form, the CDR3 reads TGTGCCAGCAGTTTACTCTCCGGGGTGTCAGATACGCAGTATTTT. As protein: CASSLLSGVSDTQYF.